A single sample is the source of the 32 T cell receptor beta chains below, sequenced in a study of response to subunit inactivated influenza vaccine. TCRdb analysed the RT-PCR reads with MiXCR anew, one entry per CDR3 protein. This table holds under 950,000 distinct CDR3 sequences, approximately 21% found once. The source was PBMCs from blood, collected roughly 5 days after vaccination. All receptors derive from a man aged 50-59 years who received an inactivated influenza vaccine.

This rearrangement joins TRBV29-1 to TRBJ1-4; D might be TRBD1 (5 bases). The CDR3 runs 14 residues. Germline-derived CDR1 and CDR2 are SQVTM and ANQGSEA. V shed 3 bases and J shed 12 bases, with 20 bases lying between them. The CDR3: CSVETREGYGELFF. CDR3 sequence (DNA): TGCAGCGTTGAGACAAGGGAGGGGTATGGGGAACTGTTTTTT.

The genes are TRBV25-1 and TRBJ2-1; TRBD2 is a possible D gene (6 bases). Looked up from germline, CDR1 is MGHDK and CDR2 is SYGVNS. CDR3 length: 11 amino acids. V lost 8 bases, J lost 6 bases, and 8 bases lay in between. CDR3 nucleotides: TGTGCCAGCGCCGGGGGCAATGAGCAGTTCTTC. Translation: CASAGGNEQFF.

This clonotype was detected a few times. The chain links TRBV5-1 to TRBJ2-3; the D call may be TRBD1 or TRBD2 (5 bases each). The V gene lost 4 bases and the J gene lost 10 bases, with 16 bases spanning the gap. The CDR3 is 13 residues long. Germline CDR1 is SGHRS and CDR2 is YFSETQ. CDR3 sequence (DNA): TGCGCCAGCAGCCCGGGACCAACCGGACCGCAGTATTTT. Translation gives CASSPGPTGPQYF.

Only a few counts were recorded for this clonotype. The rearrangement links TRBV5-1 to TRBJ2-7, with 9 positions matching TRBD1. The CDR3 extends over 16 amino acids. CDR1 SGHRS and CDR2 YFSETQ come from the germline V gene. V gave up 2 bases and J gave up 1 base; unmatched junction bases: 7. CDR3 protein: CASSFTRTGESYEQYF. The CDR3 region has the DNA TGCGCCAGCAGCTTCACCCGGACAGGGGAATCCTACGAGCAGTACTTC.

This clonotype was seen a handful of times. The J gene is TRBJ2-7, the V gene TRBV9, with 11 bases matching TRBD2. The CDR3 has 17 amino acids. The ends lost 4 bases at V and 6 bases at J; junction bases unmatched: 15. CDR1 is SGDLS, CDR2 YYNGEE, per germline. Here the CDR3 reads CASSPRLAGGPLGEQYF. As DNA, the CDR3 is TGTGCCAGCAGCCCCCGGTTAGCGGGAGGGCCCCTTGGCGAGCAGTACTTC.

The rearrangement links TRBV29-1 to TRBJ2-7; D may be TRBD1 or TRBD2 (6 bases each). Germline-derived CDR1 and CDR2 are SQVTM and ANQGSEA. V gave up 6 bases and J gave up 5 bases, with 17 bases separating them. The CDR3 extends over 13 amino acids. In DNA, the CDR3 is TGCAGCGTGGGGGGCAGGTATCTCAACGAGCAGTACTTC. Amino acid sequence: CSVGGRYLNEQYF.

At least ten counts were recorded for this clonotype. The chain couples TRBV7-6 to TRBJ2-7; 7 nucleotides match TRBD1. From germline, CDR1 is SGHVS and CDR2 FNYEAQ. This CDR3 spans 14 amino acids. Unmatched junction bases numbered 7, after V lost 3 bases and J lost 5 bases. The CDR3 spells CASSFTNRGDEQYF. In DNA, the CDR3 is TGTGCCAGCAGCTTTACTAACAGGGGCGACGAGCAGTACTTC.

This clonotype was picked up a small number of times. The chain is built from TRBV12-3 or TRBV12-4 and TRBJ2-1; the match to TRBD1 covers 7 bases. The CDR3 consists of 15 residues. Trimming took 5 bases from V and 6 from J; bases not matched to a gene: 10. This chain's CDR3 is CASSPRVGDSNEQFF. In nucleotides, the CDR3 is TGTGCCAGCAGTCCCCGGGTGGGGGACAGCAATGAGCAGTTCTTC.

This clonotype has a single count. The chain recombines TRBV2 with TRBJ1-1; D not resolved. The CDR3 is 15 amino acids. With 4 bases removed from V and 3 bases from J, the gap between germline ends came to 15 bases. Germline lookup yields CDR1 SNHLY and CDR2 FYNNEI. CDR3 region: CASSGLRAGDTEAFF. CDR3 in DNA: TGTGCCAGCAGTGGGCTCCGGGCCGGGGACACTGAAGCTTTCTTT.

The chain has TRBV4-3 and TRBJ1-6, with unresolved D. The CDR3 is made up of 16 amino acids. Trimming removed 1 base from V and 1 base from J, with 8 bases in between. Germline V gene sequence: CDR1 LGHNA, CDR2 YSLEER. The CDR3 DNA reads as TGCGCCAGCAGCCAAGTCGGGGATTCCTATAATTCACCCCTCCACTTT. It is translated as CASSQVGDSYNSPLHF.

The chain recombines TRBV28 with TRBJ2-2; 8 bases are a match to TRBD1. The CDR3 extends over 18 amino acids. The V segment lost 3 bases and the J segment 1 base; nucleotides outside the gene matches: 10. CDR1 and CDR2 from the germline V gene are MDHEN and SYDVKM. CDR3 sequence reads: CASSFPRDRSRNTGELFF. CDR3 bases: TGTGCCAGCAGTTTCCCCCGGGACAGGAGCCGGAACACCGGGGAGCTGTTTTTT.

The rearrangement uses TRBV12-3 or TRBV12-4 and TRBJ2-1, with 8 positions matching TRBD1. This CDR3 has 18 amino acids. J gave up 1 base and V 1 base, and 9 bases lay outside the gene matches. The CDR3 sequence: CASSLGTGLSGSYNEQFF. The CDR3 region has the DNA TGTGCCAGCAGTTTAGGGACAGGGTTAAGTGGGTCCTACAATGAGCAGTTCTTC.

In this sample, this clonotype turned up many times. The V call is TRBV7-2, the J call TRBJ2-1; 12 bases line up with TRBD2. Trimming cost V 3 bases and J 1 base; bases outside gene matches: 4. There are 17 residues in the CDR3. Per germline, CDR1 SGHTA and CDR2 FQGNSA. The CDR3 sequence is CASSFGLAGQSYNEQFF. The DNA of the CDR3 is TGTGCCAGCAGCTTTGGACTAGCGGGGCAATCCTACAATGAGCAGTTCTTC.

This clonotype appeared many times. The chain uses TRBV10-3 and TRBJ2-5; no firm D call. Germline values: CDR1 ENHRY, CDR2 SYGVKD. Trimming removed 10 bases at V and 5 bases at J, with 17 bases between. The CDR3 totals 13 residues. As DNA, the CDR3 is TGTGCCACCAGCCCGAAAAGCATGGAGACCCAGTACTTC. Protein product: CATSPKSMETQYF.

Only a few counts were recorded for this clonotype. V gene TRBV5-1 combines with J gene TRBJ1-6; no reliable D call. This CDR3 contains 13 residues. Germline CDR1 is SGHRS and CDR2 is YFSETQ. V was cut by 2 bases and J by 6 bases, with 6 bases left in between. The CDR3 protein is CASSFGSNSPLHF. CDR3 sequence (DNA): TGCGCCAGCAGCTTCGGCAGTAATTCACCCCTCCACTTT.

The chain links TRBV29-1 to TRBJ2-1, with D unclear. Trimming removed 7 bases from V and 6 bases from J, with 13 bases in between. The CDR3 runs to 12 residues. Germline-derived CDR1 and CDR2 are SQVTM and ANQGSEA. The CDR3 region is CSGVGGFNEQFF. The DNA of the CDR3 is TGCAGCGGGGTGGGTGGTTTCAATGAGCAGTTCTTC.

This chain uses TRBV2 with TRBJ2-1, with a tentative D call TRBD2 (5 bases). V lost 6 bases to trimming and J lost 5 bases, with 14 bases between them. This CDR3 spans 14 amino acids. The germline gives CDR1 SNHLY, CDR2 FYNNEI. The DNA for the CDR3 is TGTGCCAGCAGCGGGCTATGGAGGAACAATGAGCAGTTCTTC. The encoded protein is CASSGLWRNNEQFF.

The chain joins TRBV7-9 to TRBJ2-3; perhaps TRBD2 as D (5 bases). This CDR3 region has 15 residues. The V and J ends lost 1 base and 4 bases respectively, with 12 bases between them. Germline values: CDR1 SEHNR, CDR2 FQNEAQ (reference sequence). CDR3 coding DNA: TGTGCCAGCAGCTTAGGAGCTAGCTTCTCAGATACGCAGTATTTT. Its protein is CASSLGASFSDTQYF.

The DNA of the CDR3 is TGTGCCAGCAGTCCCCAGCGGGGGGGCATCTACGAGCAGTACTTC. Its protein product is CASSPQRGGIYEQYF. The chain links TRBV3-1 to TRBJ2-7; 10 bases line up with TRBD2. This CDR3 has 15 amino acids. Trimming cost V 6 bases and J 3 bases; bases outside gene matches: 8. Germline-derived CDR1 and CDR2 are LGHDT and YNNKEL (reference sequence).

CDR3 residues: CASSSTGTRDNEQFF. The CDR3 coding sequence is TGTGCCAGCAGCTCAACCGGGACTCGTGACAATGAGCAGTTCTTC. The V and J genes are TRBV9 and TRBJ2-1; D is possibly TRBD2 (6 bases). Germline lookup yields CDR1 SGDLS and CDR2 YYNGEE. CDR3 length: 15 amino acids. Trimming removed 4 bases from V and 5 bases from J, with 16 bases in between.

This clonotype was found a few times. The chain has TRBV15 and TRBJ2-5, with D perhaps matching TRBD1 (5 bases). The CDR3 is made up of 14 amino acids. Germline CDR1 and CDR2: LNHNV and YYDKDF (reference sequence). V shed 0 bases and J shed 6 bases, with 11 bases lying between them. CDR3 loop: CATSRDSLGQTQYF. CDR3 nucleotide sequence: TGTGCCACCAGCAGAGACTCGCTGGGGCAGACCCAGTACTTC.

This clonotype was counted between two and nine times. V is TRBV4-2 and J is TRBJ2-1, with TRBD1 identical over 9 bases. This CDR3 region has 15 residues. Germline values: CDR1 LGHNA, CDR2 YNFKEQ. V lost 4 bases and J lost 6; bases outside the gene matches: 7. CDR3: CASSPRDRDLNEQFF. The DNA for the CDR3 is TGTGCCAGCAGCCCGCGGGACAGGGATCTCAATGAGCAGTTCTTC.

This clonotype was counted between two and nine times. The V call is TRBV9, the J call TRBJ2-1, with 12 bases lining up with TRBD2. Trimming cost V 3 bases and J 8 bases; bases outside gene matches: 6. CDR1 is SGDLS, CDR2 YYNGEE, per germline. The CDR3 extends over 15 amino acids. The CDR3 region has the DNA TGTGCCAGCAGCGGCACTAGCGGGAGGTATGATGAGCAGTTCTTC. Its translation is CASSGTSGRYDEQFF.

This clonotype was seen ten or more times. The CDR3 DNA reads TGTGCCATCGGGCGGGAGGCCTACAATGAGCAGTTCTTC. Its protein is CAIGREAYNEQFF. The chain is built from TRBV10-3 and TRBJ2-1; 8 bases map to TRBD2. The CDR3 is made up of 13 amino acids. Germline loops: CDR1 ENHRY, CDR2 SYGVKD. V was clipped by 8 bases and J by 2 bases; unmatched bases: 2.

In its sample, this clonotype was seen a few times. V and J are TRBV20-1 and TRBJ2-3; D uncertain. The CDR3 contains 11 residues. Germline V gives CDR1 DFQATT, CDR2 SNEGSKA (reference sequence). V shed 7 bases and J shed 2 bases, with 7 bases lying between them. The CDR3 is CSGRITDTQYF. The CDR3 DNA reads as TGCAGTGGACGGATCACAGATACGCAGTATTTT.

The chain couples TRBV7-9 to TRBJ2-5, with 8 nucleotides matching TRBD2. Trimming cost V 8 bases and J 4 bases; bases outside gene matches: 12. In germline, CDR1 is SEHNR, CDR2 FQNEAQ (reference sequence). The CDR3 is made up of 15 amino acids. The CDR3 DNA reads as TGTGCCAGCGGAAATAGCGGGATAGGAGTAGAGACCCAGTACTTC. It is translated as CASGNSGIGVETQYF.

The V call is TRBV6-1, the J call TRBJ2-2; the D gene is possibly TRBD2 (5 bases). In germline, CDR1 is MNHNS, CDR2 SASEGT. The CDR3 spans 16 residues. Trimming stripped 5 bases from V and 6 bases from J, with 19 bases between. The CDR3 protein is CASSPTRELRPGELFF. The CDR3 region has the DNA TGTGCCAGCAGTCCAACCCGGGAACTCAGACCCGGGGAGCTGTTTTTT.

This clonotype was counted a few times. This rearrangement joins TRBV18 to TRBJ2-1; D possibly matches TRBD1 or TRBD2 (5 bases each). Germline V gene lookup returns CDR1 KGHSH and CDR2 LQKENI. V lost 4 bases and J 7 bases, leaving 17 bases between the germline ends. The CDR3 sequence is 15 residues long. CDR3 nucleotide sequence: TGTGCCAGCTCACTCAACCGGGACGGTAAAAATGAGCAGTTCTTC. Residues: CASSLNRDGKNEQFF.

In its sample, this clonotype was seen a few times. The CDR3 nucleotides are TGTGCCAGCAGCCTGAGAGACCACACAGATACGCAGTATTTT. Protein product: CASSLRDHTDTQYF. The rearrangement links TRBV7-9 to TRBJ2-3; D remains ambiguous. The V end lost 5 bases, the J end lost 2 bases, and 11 bases lay between the germline ends. The CDR3 sequence is 14 residues long. Germline V CDR1 and CDR2: SEHNR, FQNEAQ (reference sequence).

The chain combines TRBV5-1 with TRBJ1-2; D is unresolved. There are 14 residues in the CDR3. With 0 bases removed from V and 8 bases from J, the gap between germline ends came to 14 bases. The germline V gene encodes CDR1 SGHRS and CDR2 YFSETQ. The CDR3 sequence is CASSLDSGLGGYTF. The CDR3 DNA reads TGCGCCAGCAGCTTGGATTCTGGGTTGGGGGGCTACACCTTC.

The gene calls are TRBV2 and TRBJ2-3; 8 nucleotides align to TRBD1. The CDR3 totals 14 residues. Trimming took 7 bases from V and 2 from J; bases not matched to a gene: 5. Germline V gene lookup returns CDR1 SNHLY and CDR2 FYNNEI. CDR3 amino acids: CASKQQGVTDTQYF. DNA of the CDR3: TGTGCCAGCAAGCAACAGGGGGTCACAGATACGCAGTATTTT.

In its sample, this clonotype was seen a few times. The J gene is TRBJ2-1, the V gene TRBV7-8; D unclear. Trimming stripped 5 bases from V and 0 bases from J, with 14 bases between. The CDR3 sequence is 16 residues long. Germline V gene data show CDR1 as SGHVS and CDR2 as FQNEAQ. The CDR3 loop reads CASSQYAVSSYNEQFF. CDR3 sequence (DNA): TGTGCCAGCAGCCAGTACGCGGTGAGCTCCTACAATGAGCAGTTCTTC. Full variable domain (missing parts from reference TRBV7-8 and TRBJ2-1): GAGVSQSPRYKVAKRGQDVALRCDPISGHVSLFWYQQALGQGPEFLTYFQNEAQLDKSGLPSDRFFAERPEGSVSTLKIQRTQQEDSAVYLCASSQYAVSSYNEQFFGPGTRLTVL.